This T cell receptor (beta chain) was identified in a study of cytomegalovirus exposure and HLA in healthy donors. Healthy bone marrow donors made up the cohort. Unrecorded immune exposures were likely, despite nominal health at sampling. General study findings and limits: With later analysis, a missense DCLRE1C variant became linked to TCR beta V- and J-gene trimming. Altogether, 170 or so TCR beta chains were recorded as cytomegalovirus-associated.

A word on this clone: Its target is unknown.

V lost 3 bases, J lost 4 bases, and 15 bases lay in between. This CDR3 comprises 16 residues. Germline V gene lookup returns CDR1 MGHDK and CDR2 SYGVNS. It was with 60 Vbeta and 13 Jbeta primers that the PCR ran. Libraries were prepared by immunoSEQ multiplex PCR; TCRdb keeps only in-frame clonotypes and omits some of them. Of around 94,000 clones detected, approximately 77% appear once; the ten largest clones hold roughly 9.3%. The chain recombines TRBV25-1 with TRBJ1-4; perhaps TRBD1 as D (5 bases). Sample: PBMCs. This receptor was identified in a male donor in good health and CMV-seropositive. CDR3 in amino acids: CASSDFAGNLNEKLFF. The CDR3 coding sequence is TGTGCCAGCAGTGATTTCGCAGGGAACCTTAATGAAAAACTGTTTTTT.